The clone carrying this T cell receptor (beta chain) occurred many times. Its matching antigen is unknown. The data were obtained in a study of T-cell reconstitution after alpha-beta-depleted transplantation in children. Findings and limits, study-wide: T-cell counts and diversity at one year following transplant were attributed mainly to newly produced T cells. The high TCRbeta diversity at day 60 in some patients came from surviving recipient T cells and thymic progenitors.

During its preparation, the TCRbeta library received unique molecular identifiers. MiXCR was run by TCRdb on the PCR reads, yielding one entry per CDR3 protein. The sample yields 100,000 to 150,000 distinct CDR3 sequences, about 21% seen once. The CDR3 covers 12 residues. V was trimmed by 2 bases and J by 8 bases, leaving 7 bases between them. The V gene's germline CDR1 is MNHEY and CDR2 SVGAGI. Sequencing was performed on PBMCs, mostly from graft donor cells, taken 180 days after TCRalphabeta/CD19-depleted stem cell transplant. This receptor was taken from a male patient aged 2 to 9 who had a stem cell transplant for chronic granulomatous disease, so the T cells may come from the graft donor. The chain couples TRBV6-5 to TRBJ2-1; D perhaps matches TRBD2 (5 bases). The CDR3 here is CASSYSGDEQFF. DNA for the CDR3: TGTGCCAGCAGTTACAGCGGAGATGAGCAGTTCTTC.